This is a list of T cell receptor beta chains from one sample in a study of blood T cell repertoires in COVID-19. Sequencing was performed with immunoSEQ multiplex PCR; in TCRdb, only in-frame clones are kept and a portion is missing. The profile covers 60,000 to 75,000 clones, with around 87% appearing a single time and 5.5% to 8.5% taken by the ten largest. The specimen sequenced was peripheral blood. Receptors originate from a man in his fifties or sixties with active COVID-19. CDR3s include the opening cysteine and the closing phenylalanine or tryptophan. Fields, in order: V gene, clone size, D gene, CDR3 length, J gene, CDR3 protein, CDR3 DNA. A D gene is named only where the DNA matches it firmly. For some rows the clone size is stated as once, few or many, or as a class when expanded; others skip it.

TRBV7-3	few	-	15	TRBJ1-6	CASSLIPDSNSPLHF	TGTGCCAGCAGCTTAATCCCCGACAGTAATTCACCCCTCCACTTT
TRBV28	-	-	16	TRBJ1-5	CASSLGGVRGGQPQHF	TGTGCCAGCAGTTTAGGGGGGGTCAGGGGTGGCCAGCCCCAGCATTTT
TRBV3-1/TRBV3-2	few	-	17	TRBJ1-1	CASSQSYLWGRNTEAFF	TGTGCCAGCAGCCAAAGTTATTTATGGGGCAGGAACACTGAAGCTTTCTTT
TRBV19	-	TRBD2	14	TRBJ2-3	CASSHSGTPGTQYF	TGTGCCAGTAGCCACAGCGGGACCCCCGGTACGCAGTATTTT
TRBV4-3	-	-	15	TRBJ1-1	CASSPRQVRGTEAFF	TGCGCCAGCAGCCCGCGACAGGTTCGCGGCACTGAAGCTTTCTTT
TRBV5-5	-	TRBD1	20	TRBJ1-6	CASSFGITGVVSSSDSPLHF	TGTGCCAGCAGCTTTGGTATAACAGGGGTCGTCTCCTCGTCGGATTCACCCCTCCACTTT
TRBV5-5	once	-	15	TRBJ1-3	CASSLEWQAGNTIYF	TGTGCCAGCAGCTTGGAATGGCAGGCCGGAAACACCATATATTTT
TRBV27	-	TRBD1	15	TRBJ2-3	CASRSRDRGTDTQYF	TGTGCCAGCAGAAGCCGGGACAGGGGCACAGATACGCAGTATTTT
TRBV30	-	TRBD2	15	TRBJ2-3	CAWRRGGGAVDTQYF	TGTGCCTGGAGGAGAGGCGGGGGGGCCGTAGATACGCAGTATTTT
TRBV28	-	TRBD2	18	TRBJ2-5	CASSPRASGGLRGETQYF	TGTGCCAGCAGCCCACGAGCTAGCGGGGGATTACGGGGGGAGACCCAGTACTTC
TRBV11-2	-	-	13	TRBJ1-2	CASSSPPGYGYTF	TGTGCCAGCAGCTCCCCCCCGGGTTATGGCTACACCTTC
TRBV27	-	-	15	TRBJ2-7	CASSAERGGLHEQYF	TGTGCCAGCAGTGCCGAGAGGGGGGGGCTCCACGAGCAGTACTTC
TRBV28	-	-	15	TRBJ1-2	CASTPLIGLNYGYTF	TGTGCCAGCACCCCTTTAATCGGACTAAACTATGGCTACACCTTC
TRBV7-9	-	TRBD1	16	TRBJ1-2	CASSLGLGGVYYGYTF	TGTGCCAGCAGCTTAGGGTTAGGGGGCGTTTACTATGGCTACACCTTC
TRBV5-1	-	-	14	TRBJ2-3	CASSLAGTADTQYF	TGCGCCAGCAGCTTGGCCGGGACTGCGGATACGCAGTATTTT
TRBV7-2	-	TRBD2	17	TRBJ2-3	CASSLGAGGGSTDTQYF	TGTGCCAGCAGCTTAGGAGCGGGCGGGGGTAGCACAGATACGCAGTATTTT
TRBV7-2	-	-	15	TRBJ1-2	CASSLDYRVVGGYTF	TGTGCCAGCAGCTTAGACTACAGGGTGGTAGGTGGCTACACCTTC
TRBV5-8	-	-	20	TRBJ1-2	CASSLPLKGIAARLGYGYTF	TGTGCCAGCAGCTTGCCTTTAAAGGGGATTGCGGCTAGGCTGGGCTATGGCTACACCTTC
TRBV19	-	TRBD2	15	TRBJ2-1	CASRPGTSGRNEQFF	TGTGCCAGTAGGCCCGGGACTAGCGGGAGGAATGAGCAGTTCTTC
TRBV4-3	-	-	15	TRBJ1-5	CASSQVWSGDKPQHF	TGCGCCAGCAGCCAAGTTTGGAGCGGGGACAAGCCCCAGCATTTT
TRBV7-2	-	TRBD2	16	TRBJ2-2	CASSFNGLASTGELFF	TGTGCCAGCAGCTTTAATGGACTAGCGAGCACCGGGGAGCTGTTTTTT
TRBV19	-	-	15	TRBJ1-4	CASSIWEGANEKLFF	TGTGCCAGTAGTATCTGGGAGGGAGCCAATGAAAAACTGTTTTTT
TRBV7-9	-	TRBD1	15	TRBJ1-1	CASIKDRAMNTEAFF	TGTGCCAGCATCAAGGACAGGGCCATGAACACTGAAGCTTTCTTT
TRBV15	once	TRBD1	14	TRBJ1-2	CATSRAGGAYGYTF	TGTGCCACCAGCAGAGCAGGGGGTGCCTATGGCTACACCTTC
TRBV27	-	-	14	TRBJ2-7	CASSSYSGKYEQYF	TGTGCCAGCAGTTCATACAGCGGAAAGTACGAGCAGTACTTC
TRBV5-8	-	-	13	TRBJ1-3	CASSLSLGNTIYF	TGTGCCAGCAGCTTGTCTCTTGGAAACACCATATATTTT
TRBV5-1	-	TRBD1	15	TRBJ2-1	CASSLGTGGWDEQFF	TGCGCCAGCAGCCTAGGGACAGGGGGATGGGACGAGCAGTTCTTC
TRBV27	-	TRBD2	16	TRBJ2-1	CASSFRSAGEDNEQFF	TGTGCCAGCAGTTTTCGGTCCGCGGGAGAGGACAATGAGCAGTTCTTC
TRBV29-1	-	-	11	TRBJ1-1	CSVVANTEAFF	TGCAGCGTAGTAGCAAACACTGAAGCTTTCTTT
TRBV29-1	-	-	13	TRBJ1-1	CSVERGQNTEAFF	TGCAGCGTTGAAAGGGGACAGAACACTGAAGCTTTCTTT
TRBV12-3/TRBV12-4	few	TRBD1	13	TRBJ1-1	CASRGTGGTEAFF	TGTGCCAGCAGGGGGACAGGGGGCACGGAAGCTTTCTTT
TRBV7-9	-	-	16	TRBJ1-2	CASSPDTILRNYGYTF	TGTGCCAGCAGCCCGGACACGATCCTCCGAAACTATGGCTACACCTTC
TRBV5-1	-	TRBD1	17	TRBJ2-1	CASSFDLDRGIYNEQFF	TGCGCCAGCAGCTTCGATCTCGACAGGGGGATCTACAATGAGCAGTTCTTC
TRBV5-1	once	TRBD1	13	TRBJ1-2	CASSETGDYGYTF	TGCGCCAGCAGCGAGACAGGGGACTATGGCTACACCTTC
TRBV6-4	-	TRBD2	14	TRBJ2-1	CASSRLAGNNEQFF	TGTGCCAGCAGCCGACTAGCGGGGAACAATGAGCAGTTCTTC
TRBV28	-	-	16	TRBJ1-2	CASSLWGAIVNYGYTF	TGTGCCAGCAGTTTATGGGGGGCGATTGTTAACTATGGCTACACCTTC
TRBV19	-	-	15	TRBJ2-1	CASSATSGVYNEQFF	TGTGCCAGTAGCGCAACTAGTGGGGTTTACAATGAGCAGTTCTTC
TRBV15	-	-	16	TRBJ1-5	CATSRDRGSSREPQHF	TGTGCCACCAGCAGAGATCGTGGGAGTAGCCGGGAGCCCCAGCATTTT
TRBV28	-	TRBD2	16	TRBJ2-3	CASRRLAGGPLDTQYF	TGTGCCAGCAGGAGGCTAGCGGGAGGGCCTTTGGACACGCAGTATTTT
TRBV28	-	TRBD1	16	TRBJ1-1	CASSLLEDRDNTEAFF	TGTGCCAGCAGTTTGCTGGAAGACAGGGATAACACTGAAGCTTTCTTT
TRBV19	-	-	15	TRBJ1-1	CASSAPDKLNTEAFF	TGTGCCAGTAGTGCCCCGGACAAACTGAACACTGAAGCTTTCTTT
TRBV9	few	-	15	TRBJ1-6	CASSTGVDPPPPLHF	TGTGCCAGCAGTACAGGAGTGGATCCCCCTCCACCCCTCCACTTT
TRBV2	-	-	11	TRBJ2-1	CASSEYDEQFF	TGTGCCAGCAGTGAATATGATGAGCAGTTCTTC
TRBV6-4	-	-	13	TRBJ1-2	CASSAAEGYGYTF	TGTGCCAGCAGTGCGGCAGAGGGCTATGGCTACACCTTC
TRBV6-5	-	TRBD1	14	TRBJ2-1	CASRLGQGGNEQFF	TGTGCCAGCAGGTTGGGACAGGGAGGTAATGAGCAGTTCTTC
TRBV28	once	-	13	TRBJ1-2	CASSLGQRVGYTF	TGTGCCAGCAGTTTAGGACAGAGGGTCGGCTACACCTTC
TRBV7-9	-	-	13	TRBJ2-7	CASTETDRGEQYF	TGTGCCAGCACCGAAACCGATCGGGGCGAGCAGTACTTC
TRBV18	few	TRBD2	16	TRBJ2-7	CASSSRLAGDPYEQYF	TGTGCCAGCTCATCCCGACTAGCGGGGGACCCCTACGAGCAGTACTTC
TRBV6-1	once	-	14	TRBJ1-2	CASSEGGSLYGYTF	TGTGCCAGCAGTGAAGGGGGCAGCCTCTATGGCTACACCTTC
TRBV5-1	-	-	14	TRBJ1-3	CASSLAGVGNTIYF	TGCGCCAGCAGCTTGGCGGGGGTCGGAAACACCATATATTTT
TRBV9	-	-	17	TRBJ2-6	CASSVVPQFSGANVLTF	TGTGCCAGCAGCGTAGTTCCCCAGTTCTCTGGGGCCAACGTCCTGACTTTC
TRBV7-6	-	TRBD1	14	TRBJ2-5	CASSPGTGGETQYF	TGTGCCAGCAGCCCCGGGACAGGTGGAGAGACCCAGTACTTC
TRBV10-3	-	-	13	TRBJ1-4	CAISEAGDEKLFF	TGTGCCATCAGTGAGGCAGGGGATGAAAAACTGTTTTTT
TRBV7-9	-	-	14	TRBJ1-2	CASSLSSGDYGYTF	TGTGCCAGCAGCTTATCCTCGGGGGACTATGGCTACACCTTC
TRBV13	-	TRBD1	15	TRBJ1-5	CASSFSGQGNQPQHF	TGTGCCAGCAGCTTTTCGGGACAGGGAAACCAGCCCCAGCATTTT
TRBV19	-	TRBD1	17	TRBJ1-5	CASSVTDRGFFNQPQHF	TGTGCCAGTAGTGTCACGGACAGGGGATTCTTTAATCAGCCCCAGCATTTT
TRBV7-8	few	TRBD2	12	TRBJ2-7	CASSLGRGEQYF	TGTGCCAGCAGCTTGGGGAGGGGCGAGCAGTACTTC
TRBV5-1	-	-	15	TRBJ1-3	CASSDPQGSGNTIYF	TGCGCCAGCAGCGACCCCCAGGGTTCTGGAAACACCATATATTTT